The 2 T cell receptor beta chains below were found in one sample sequenced in a study of Ad26.COV2.S vaccination and SARS-CoV-2 variants. The protocol was immunoSEQ multiplex PCR, while the TCRdb copy is restricted to in-frame clones and leaves out a portion. The data hold approximately 500,000 clones, with roughly 89% observed a single time. Treatment meaning: roughly 18 received Ad26.COV2.S at low or high dose, single or two shots; about five received placebo; per-sample allocation not given. Sample collection was performed on day 63 after the first vaccine or placebo injection. Sample: peripheral blood, taken in a trial of Ad26.COV2.S vaccine versus placebo. The receptor set was obtained from a person between 18 and 59 years old who received the Ad26.COV2.S COVID-19 vaccine or a placebo.

This clone was seen only once. The chain employs TRBV18 and TRBJ2-5; D may be TRBD1 (5 bases). This CDR3 comprises 13 residues. The germline V and J ends were trimmed by 6 bases and 5 bases, with 13 bases remaining between them. Per the germline V gene, CDR1 is KGHSH and CDR2 is LQKENI. The chain's CDR3 is CASSAGMIETQYF. CDR3 bases: TGTGCCAGCTCGGCAGGGATGATTGAGACCCAGTACTTC. Drawing the rest from reference TRBV18 and TRBJ2-5, the complete variable domain is NAGVMQNPRHLVRRRGQEARLRCSPMKGHSHVYWYRQLPEEGLKFMVYLQKENIIDESGMPKERFSAEFPKEGPSILRIQQVVRGDSAAYFCASSAGMIETQYFGPGTRLLVL.

The chain employs TRBV3-1 (or the pseudogene TRBV3-2) and TRBJ2-1, with D tentatively TRBD1 (7 bases). V was pared by 1 base and J by 8 bases, with 15 bases between. This CDR3 has 15 amino acids. Germline loops: CDR1 LGHDT, CDR2 YNNKEL (reference sequence). The CDR3 coding sequence is TGTGCCAGCAGCCAAGGGGTTACAGGGGACTATGAGCAGTTCTTC. Amino acids: CASSQGVTGDYEQFF.